This T cell receptor beta chain derives from a study of circulating CD8 cells and anti-PD-1 response in melanoma. Each library started from about 14 ng of total RNA using the QIAseq Immune Repertoire TCR panel. TCRdb analysed the reads with MiXCR anew, one entry per CDR3 protein. The table includes over a hundred distinct CDR3 sequences, approximately 7.6% detected once. Points from the study as a whole: Under 7% of TRB clonotypes were shared between subsets at M1.

CDR3 length: 19 amino acids. The germline V gene encodes CDR1 LGHNA and CDR2 YNFKEQ. The V and J ends lost 4 bases and 0 bases respectively, with 25 bases between them. From live CD3+CD8+TCRalphabeta+ cells, four PD-1 and/or TIGIT subsets were sorted. This clonotype ranks as large. Its matching antigen is unknown. The J gene is TRBJ2-7, the V gene TRBV4-2; no clear D. The sequenced sample was CD8+ T cells from PBMCs, obtained at baseline or after one month of anti-PD-1 therapy (not recorded which). The clonotype comes from a human donor with melanoma. In DNA form, the CDR3 reads TGTGCCAGCAGCCCCCAAGCCAATTCGGAGACCCCGAGCTCCTACGAGCAGTACTTC. Translated, it gives CASSPQANSETPSSYEQYF.